This T cell receptor beta chain was recorded in a study of T cell changes during pregnancy in multiple sclerosis. V lost 1 base and J lost 9, with 13 bases in between. The CDR3 runs to 14 residues. CDR1 and CDR2 from the germline V gene are LNHNV and YYDKDF (reference sequence). The data were produced by immunoSEQ multiplex PCR, yet TCRdb's version contains in-frame clones alone and is incomplete. The sample shows tens of thousands of clones, about nine tenths of them seen only once. This specimen consisted of CD8+ T cells from peripheral blood mononuclear cells, obtained before pregnancy. The receptor was derived from a female donor with multiple sclerosis, enrolled in a pregnancy study. The chain has TRBV15 and TRBJ2-1, with D possibly TRBD2 on 6 matching bases. Here the CDR3 reads CATSRVEEGTEQFF. CDR3 bases: TGTGCCACCAGCAGAGTAGAGGAGGGCACTGAGCAGTTCTTC. Using reference TRBV15 and TRBJ2-1 for the parts outside the CDR3, the full variable domain is DAMVIQNPRYQVTQFGKPVTLSCSQTLNHNVMYWYQQKSSQAPKLLFHYYDKDFNNEADTPDNFQSRRPNTSFCFLDIRSPGLGDTAMYLCATSRVEEGTEQFFGPGTRLTVL.